This entry is about one TCR beta chain. The germline gives CDR1 SQVTM, CDR2 ANQGSEA. The CDR3 is 14 residues long. The data were obtained in a study of OX40 agonist ivuxolimab in advanced cancers. Assay: immunoSEQ multiplex PCR; the TCRdb copy retains only in-frame clones and omits some. This repertoire shows over 50,000 clones, 82% found once; its top ten account for approximately 0.49%. The chain carries TRBV29-1 and TRBJ1-3, with a possible D match to TRBD1 (5 bases). The sequence was collected from an adult with an advanced solid tumor such as melanoma, head and neck, liver or kidney cancer. The sample in question was CD4+ or CD8+ T cells sorted from blood, obtained in a trial of the OX40 agonist ivuxolimab. This chain's CDR3 is CGLQGLYSGNTIYF. The CDR3 nucleotides read TGCGGACTCCAGGGCCTCTACTCTGGAAACACCATATATTTT.